Listed below are T cell receptor beta chains from one sample, sequenced in a study of blood T cell repertoires in COVID-19. Sequenced by immunoSEQ multiplex PCR; TCRdb stores in-frame clones only, minus some. The table shows around 130,000 clones, with 80% to 85% occurring only once. What was sequenced was peripheral blood. All receptors derive from a young man with COVID-19, enrolled during active disease. Both conserved end residues are part of each CDR3. Each record gives: clone size, J gene, V gene, D gene, CDR3 DNA, CDR3 protein. A D gene is named only where the DNA matches it firmly. The listing skips clone size in some rows; elsewhere it reads once, few, many or a size class.

clone_size: .; j_call: TRBJ2-2; v_call: TRBV4-3; d_call: TRBD1; cdr3_nt: TGCGCCAGCAGCTCCCGACAGGGGAACACCGGGGAGCTGTTTTTT; cdr3_aa: CASSSRQGNTGELFF
clone_size: .; j_call: TRBJ2-7; v_call: TRBV7-9; d_call: .; cdr3_nt: TGTGCCAGCAGCTCGCGCCCTGAGCGGCAGTACTTC; cdr3_aa: CASSSRPERQYF
clone_size: .; j_call: TRBJ1-2; v_call: TRBV7-6; d_call: .; cdr3_nt: TGTGCCAGCAGCTTAGCATCATCCAACCCAACGGGGGATGGCTACACCTTC; cdr3_aa: CASSLASSNPTGDGYTF
clone_size: .; j_call: TRBJ1-1; v_call: TRBV5-6; d_call: .; cdr3_nt: TGTGCCAGCAGCCCGTCCTTAGTTGGAGGTGTCACTGAAGCTTTCTTT; cdr3_aa: CASSPSLVGGVTEAFF
clone_size: once; j_call: TRBJ2-1; v_call: TRBV19; d_call: .; cdr3_nt: TGTGCCAGTGGGGGACTTTCGGGCAATGAGCAGTTCTTC; cdr3_aa: CASGGLSGNEQFF
clone_size: .; j_call: TRBJ1-1; v_call: TRBV4-3; d_call: .; cdr3_nt: TGCGCCAGCAGCCAAGACCAACAGCCTAACACTGAAGCTTTCTTT; cdr3_aa: CASSQDQQPNTEAFF
clone_size: .; j_call: TRBJ2-2; v_call: TRBV19; d_call: TRBD1; cdr3_nt: TGTGCCAGTAGTATAGTAGGGGGCGCAGCCGGGGAGCTGTTTTTT; cdr3_aa: CASSIVGGAAGELFF
clone_size: .; j_call: TRBJ2-3; v_call: TRBV28; d_call: TRBD2; cdr3_nt: TGTGCCAGCAGTTTATGGTGGAGGGGGGCCGCGAGTAGCGGGACCCCTGATACGCAGTATTTT; cdr3_aa: CASSLWWRGAASSGTPDTQYF
clone_size: .; j_call: TRBJ1-4; v_call: TRBV2; d_call: .; cdr3_nt: TGTGCCAGCAGTTTTGACATAGGAGGCGAAAAACTGTTTTTT; cdr3_aa: CASSFDIGGEKLFF
clone_size: .; j_call: TRBJ2-3; v_call: TRBV5-1; d_call: .; cdr3_nt: TGCGCCAGCAGCACCAGGGGCACAGATACGCAGTATTTT; cdr3_aa: CASSTRGTDTQYF
clone_size: .; j_call: TRBJ1-2; v_call: TRBV23-1; d_call: .; cdr3_nt: TGCGCCAGCAGTGAAGAGGATGGCTATGGCTACACCTTC; cdr3_aa: CASSEEDGYGYTF
clone_size: .; j_call: TRBJ1-4; v_call: TRBV28; d_call: .; cdr3_nt: TGTGCCAGCACCAGGGCTAGTGAAAAACTGTTTTTT; cdr3_aa: CASTRASEKLFF
clone_size: .; j_call: TRBJ2-1; v_call: TRBV7-9; d_call: TRBD1; cdr3_nt: TGTGCCAGCAGCGGCCCGGACAGGGAATCCCAGTTCTTC; cdr3_aa: CASSGPDRESQFF
clone_size: .; j_call: TRBJ2-3; v_call: TRBV7-6; d_call: .; cdr3_nt: TGTGCCAGCAGCCCATACAGGGCGTTAGATACGCAGTATTTT; cdr3_aa: CASSPYRALDTQYF
clone_size: .; j_call: TRBJ2-2; v_call: TRBV4-3; d_call: .; cdr3_nt: TGCGCCAGCAGCCAAGAAGCTAGCTCGGCCGGGGAGCTGTTTTTT; cdr3_aa: CASSQEASSAGELFF
clone_size: once; j_call: TRBJ2-7; v_call: TRBV2; d_call: .; cdr3_nt: TGTGCCAGCAGTGGGGGGACTTCCGTCGTTCTAGAGCAGTACTTC; cdr3_aa: CASSGGTSVVLEQYF
clone_size: .; j_call: TRBJ2-5; v_call: TRBV3-1/TRBV3-2; d_call: TRBD1; cdr3_nt: TGTGCCAGCAGCTACAGGGGGCTATTGGAGACCCAGTACTTC; cdr3_aa: CASSYRGLLETQYF
clone_size: .; j_call: TRBJ1-1; v_call: TRBV30; d_call: .; cdr3_nt: TGTGCCGGAGGTCCGATCGACGCTTTCTTT; cdr3_aa: CAGGPIDAFF
clone_size: .; j_call: TRBJ2-1; v_call: TRBV5-1; d_call: TRBD2; cdr3_nt: TGCGCCAGCAGCTGGGGGTGGACTAGCGGTAACAATGAGCAGTTCTTC; cdr3_aa: CASSWGWTSGNNEQFF
clone_size: few; j_call: TRBJ2-7; v_call: TRBV30; d_call: TRBD1; cdr3_nt: TGTGCCTGGAACCACTTAGACAGGGGGGCCGAGCAGTACTTC; cdr3_aa: CAWNHLDRGAEQYF
clone_size: .; j_call: TRBJ2-3; v_call: TRBV10-3; d_call: .; cdr3_nt: TGTGCCATCAGTGAGGGCCGGGGACTTCGCACAGATACGCAGTATTTT; cdr3_aa: CAISEGRGLRTDTQYF
clone_size: .; j_call: TRBJ1-4; v_call: TRBV5-4; d_call: .; cdr3_nt: TGTGCCAGCAGCCCCTCAGGGTCCCTCAATGAAAAACTGTTTTTT; cdr3_aa: CASSPSGSLNEKLFF
clone_size: .; j_call: TRBJ2-7; v_call: TRBV6-5; d_call: TRBD1; cdr3_nt: TGTGCCAGCAGTTACTCGAGGGACAGGGGCTACGAGCAGTACTTC; cdr3_aa: CASSYSRDRGYEQYF
clone_size: .; j_call: TRBJ1-2; v_call: TRBV7-2; d_call: TRBD1; cdr3_nt: TGTGCCAGCAGCTCAATAGTCGGGACAGCCGTCGGCTACACCTTC; cdr3_aa: CASSSIVGTAVGYTF
clone_size: .; j_call: TRBJ2-1; v_call: TRBV20-1; d_call: .; cdr3_nt: TGCAGTGCGCAGCCCGAGGATGAGCAGTTCTTC; cdr3_aa: CSAQPEDEQFF
clone_size: .; j_call: TRBJ1-1; v_call: TRBV5-1; d_call: .; cdr3_nt: TGCGCCAGCAGCCCGTCGGCAGGGGCGAGTAGGACTGAAGCTTTCTTT; cdr3_aa: CASSPSAGASRTEAFF
clone_size: .; j_call: TRBJ1-1; v_call: TRBV6-5; d_call: TRBD1; cdr3_nt: TGTGCCAGCAGTTACGGGCGGGACAGGCTAAACGCTGAAGCTTTCTTT; cdr3_aa: CASSYGRDRLNAEAFF
clone_size: .; j_call: TRBJ1-6; v_call: TRBV6-5; d_call: TRBD1; cdr3_nt: TGTGCCAGCAGTACTGGGGACAGGGGGAATTCACCCCTCCACTTT; cdr3_aa: CASSTGDRGNSPLHF
clone_size: .; j_call: TRBJ2-7; v_call: TRBV6-1; d_call: TRBD2; cdr3_nt: TGTGCCAGCAGAGAAGCGGGACTCTCCTACGAGCAGTACTTC; cdr3_aa: CASREAGLSYEQYF
clone_size: .; j_call: TRBJ2-2; v_call: TRBV7-9; d_call: TRBD1; cdr3_nt: TGTGCCAGCAGCCCATCTCGGACAGGGAACCCCGGGGAGCTGTTTTTT; cdr3_aa: CASSPSRTGNPGELFF
clone_size: .; j_call: TRBJ2-1; v_call: TRBV30; d_call: .; cdr3_nt: TGTGCCTGGACAGGGTATTTTTACAATGAGCAGTTCTTC; cdr3_aa: CAWTGYFYNEQFF
clone_size: .; j_call: TRBJ2-2; v_call: TRBV7-9; d_call: TRBD2; cdr3_nt: TGTGCCAGCACCTGGAATATTCGGACTAGCATGGACACCGGGGAGCTGTTTTTT; cdr3_aa: CASTWNIRTSMDTGELFF
clone_size: few; j_call: TRBJ1-4; v_call: TRBV28; d_call: TRBD1; cdr3_nt: TGTGCCAGCAGTACGGGACAGGGAAAACTGTTTTTT; cdr3_aa: CASSTGQGKLFF
clone_size: .; j_call: TRBJ2-7; v_call: TRBV28; d_call: .; cdr3_nt: TGTGCCAGCTTCACAACCGCCGGGTCCTCCTACGAGCAGTACTTC; cdr3_aa: CASFTTAGSSYEQYF
clone_size: .; j_call: TRBJ1-1; v_call: TRBV21-1; d_call: .; cdr3_nt: TGTGCCAGCAGCCCTCACCCTGGGGGCAAAGGCACTGAAGCTTTCTTT; cdr3_aa: CASSPHPGGKGTEAFF
clone_size: .; j_call: TRBJ1-2; v_call: TRBV5-6; d_call: .; cdr3_nt: TGTGCCAGCAGCTTGGATTCAGGCCCCCAAGGCTACACCTTC; cdr3_aa: CASSLDSGPQGYTF
clone_size: few; j_call: TRBJ2-3; v_call: TRBV6-4; d_call: TRBD2; cdr3_nt: TGTGCCAGCAGTGACTCGAGTAGCGGGAGTGATACGCAGTATTTT; cdr3_aa: CASSDSSSGSDTQYF
clone_size: .; j_call: TRBJ2-2; v_call: TRBV6-5; d_call: TRBD1; cdr3_nt: TGTGCCAGCAGTACAGGGGGCGCGGGGACCGGGGAGCTGTTTTTT; cdr3_aa: CASSTGGAGTGELFF
clone_size: few; j_call: TRBJ2-3; v_call: TRBV30; d_call: .; cdr3_nt: TGTGCCTGGAGCCGGGATGTCGATACGCAGTATTTT; cdr3_aa: CAWSRDVDTQYF
clone_size: .; j_call: TRBJ1-4; v_call: TRBV9; d_call: .; cdr3_nt: TGTGCCAGCAGCACCAGTGGCGGGGGCGCCAATTTCCGAGAAAAACTGTTTTTT; cdr3_aa: CASSTSGGGANFREKLFF
clone_size: .; j_call: TRBJ1-6; v_call: TRBV27; d_call: TRBD1; cdr3_nt: TGTGCCAGCAGTTTTGACAGGGCAAGCTCCTATAATTCACCCCTCCACTTT; cdr3_aa: CASSFDRASSYNSPLHF
clone_size: .; j_call: TRBJ2-7; v_call: TRBV7-9; d_call: TRBD1; cdr3_nt: TGTGCCAGCAGCCCGAAGGGACAGCACTCCTACGAGCAGTACTTC; cdr3_aa: CASSPKGQHSYEQYF
clone_size: .; j_call: TRBJ1-2; v_call: TRBV27; d_call: .; cdr3_nt: TGTGCCAGCAGTTTGGAGGGCGGGTATGGCTACACCTTC; cdr3_aa: CASSLEGGYGYTF
clone_size: once; j_call: TRBJ2-1; v_call: TRBV7-9; d_call: TRBD2; cdr3_nt: TGTGCCAGCGCGTTAGCGGGAGGCCCGGGCAATGAGCAGTTCTTC; cdr3_aa: CASALAGGPGNEQFF
clone_size: .; j_call: TRBJ2-7; v_call: TRBV25-1; d_call: .; cdr3_nt: TGTGCCAGCAGTGCCCCGGACAATACCTACGAGCAGTACTTC; cdr3_aa: CASSAPDNTYEQYF
clone_size: .; j_call: TRBJ2-3; v_call: TRBV20-1; d_call: .; cdr3_nt: TGCAGTGCTAAGTCGGAGGCGCAGTATTTT; cdr3_aa: CSAKSEAQYF
clone_size: .; j_call: TRBJ1-1; v_call: TRBV28; d_call: TRBD1; cdr3_nt: TGTGCCAGCCAATTTAACAGGGGAGGGAACACTGAAGCTTTCTTT; cdr3_aa: CASQFNRGGNTEAFF
clone_size: .; j_call: TRBJ1-1; v_call: TRBV19; d_call: .; cdr3_nt: TGTGCCAGTAAGAGATTTGAAACTGAAGCTTTCTTT; cdr3_aa: CASKRFETEAFF
clone_size: once; j_call: TRBJ2-7; v_call: TRBV19; d_call: TRBD2; cdr3_nt: TGTGCCAGCAGACCGGGACTAGCCTCCTACGAGCAGTACTTC; cdr3_aa: CASRPGLASYEQYF
clone_size: .; j_call: TRBJ1-2; v_call: TRBV19; d_call: TRBD1; cdr3_nt: TGTGCCAGTAGGACAGGGGGAATCCCTAACTATGGCTACACCTTC; cdr3_aa: CASRTGGIPNYGYTF
clone_size: .; j_call: TRBJ2-5; v_call: TRBV29-1; d_call: TRBD1; cdr3_nt: TGCAGCGTGGAAGGACAGGGGACGGGAGAGACCCAGTACTTC; cdr3_aa: CSVEGQGTGETQYF